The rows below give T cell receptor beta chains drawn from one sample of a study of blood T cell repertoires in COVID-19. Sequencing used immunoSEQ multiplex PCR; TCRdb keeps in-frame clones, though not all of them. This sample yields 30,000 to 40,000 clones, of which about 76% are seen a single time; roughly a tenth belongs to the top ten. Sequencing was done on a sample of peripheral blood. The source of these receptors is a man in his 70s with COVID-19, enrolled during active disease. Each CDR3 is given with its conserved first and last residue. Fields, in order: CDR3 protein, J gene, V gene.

CDR3: CASSYGGKETQYF
J: TRBJ2-5
V: TRBV6-5

CDR3: CASSSITTGGWSTEAFF
J: TRBJ1-1
V: TRBV5-1

CDR3: CASRSGQLNSYEQYF
J: TRBJ2-7
V: TRBV27

CDR3: CATSDLFQQHTEAFF
J: TRBJ1-1
V: TRBV24-1

CDR3: CSASWGANTGELFF
J: TRBJ2-2
V: TRBV20-1

CDR3: CASTLRGVRDRENYGYTF
J: TRBJ1-2
V: TRBV27

CDR3: CASSLDRVNEQFF
J: TRBJ2-1
V: TRBV5-6

CDR3: CASSLPGTGFGETQYF
J: TRBJ2-5
V: TRBV28

CDR3: CASSVRSGGQGSNYGYTF
J: TRBJ1-2
V: TRBV6-1

CDR3: CASSQRVNRAVGGYTF
J: TRBJ1-2
V: TRBV4-3

CDR3: CASTLAGGRVGELFF
J: TRBJ2-2
V: TRBV27

CDR3: CASSEGPSYRVRFYEQYF
J: TRBJ2-7
V: TRBV6-4

CDR3: CASSLTTSGSNEQFF
J: TRBJ2-1
V: TRBV5-1

CDR3: CASGEGRVGNSPLHF
J: TRBJ1-6
V: TRBV2

CDR3: CASSPASGSLGIEQYF
J: TRBJ2-7
V: TRBV14

CDR3: CASSQGRLAGGEQYF
J: TRBJ2-7
V: TRBV4-1

CDR3: CASGTAYNEQFF
J: TRBJ2-1
V: TRBV4-2

CDR3: CASSYSKGSRAEAFF
J: TRBJ1-1
V: TRBV6-2/TRBV6-3

CDR3: CASGGGIAQETQYF
J: TRBJ2-5
V: TRBV10-3

CDR3: CSASTGTGEQYF
J: TRBJ2-7
V: TRBV29-1

CDR3: CASSMTGSYGYTF
J: TRBJ1-2
V: TRBV6-6

CDR3: CASTTGSFYEQYF
J: TRBJ2-7
V: TRBV2

CDR3: CASSDWAQVRNQPQHF
J: TRBJ1-5
V: TRBV6-1

CDR3: CASSIGTAWRTEAFF
J: TRBJ1-1
V: TRBV19

CDR3: CASSFSVTGELFF
J: TRBJ2-2
V: TRBV28

CDR3: CASSFAGGNQPQHF
J: TRBJ1-5
V: TRBV7-2

CDR3: CASSVATTSGWDEQYF
J: TRBJ2-7
V: TRBV9

CDR3: CASGRQGGTEAFF
J: TRBJ1-1
V: TRBV12-3/TRBV12-4

CDR3: CASSPRDRVDSPLHF
J: TRBJ1-6
V: TRBV7-9

CDR3: CASSVDRGYEQYF
J: TRBJ2-7
V: TRBV7-9

CDR3: CASSAGTGVNTGELFF
J: TRBJ2-2
V: TRBV6-1

CDR3: CASGGAGYEQYF
J: TRBJ2-7
V: TRBV28

CDR3: CASSLTGHSSYEQYF
J: TRBJ2-7
V: TRBV5-1

CDR3: CASSLGRLETQYF
J: TRBJ2-5
V: TRBV12-3/TRBV12-4

CDR3: CAWNPTGWTNEKLFF
J: TRBJ1-4
V: TRBV30

CDR3: CASQPLQGPGLTEAFF
J: TRBJ1-1
V: TRBV19

CDR3: CASSLGRQILGGYTF
J: TRBJ1-2
V: TRBV7-2

CDR3: CATSRGPSRGRNSNQPQHF
J: TRBJ1-5
V: TRBV15

CDR3: CASATGTGSDYGYTF
J: TRBJ1-2
V: TRBV28

CDR3: CASSPPLSAQDEQYF
J: TRBJ2-7
V: TRBV28

CDR3: CASLTGGAGTDTQYF
J: TRBJ2-3
V: TRBV28

CDR3: CASSYRPAGGISPLHF
J: TRBJ1-6
V: TRBV6-5

CDR3: CASSLGAYEQYF
J: TRBJ2-7
V: TRBV25-1

CDR3: CASSLPSGGSYNEQFF
J: TRBJ2-1
V: TRBV11-2

CDR3: CASAIADSYEQYF
J: TRBJ2-7
V: TRBV6-5

CDR3: CASSLGTVYTEAFF
J: TRBJ1-1
V: TRBV11-2

CDR3: CASSGAVTVNKNIQYF
J: TRBJ2-4
V: TRBV10-2

CDR3: CASGQEGNEQFF
J: TRBJ2-1
V: TRBV12-3/TRBV12-4

CDR3: CASSYHWSSYNEQFF
J: TRBJ2-1
V: TRBV27

CDR3: CASSTQTVTEKGYTF
J: TRBJ1-2
V: TRBV6-5

CDR3: CASSPPRTGRNNSPLHF
J: TRBJ1-6
V: TRBV18

CDR3: CASSQGTSGRIDTQYF
J: TRBJ2-3
V: TRBV3-1/TRBV3-2

CDR3: CASSPGAGVFRFRGYTF
J: TRBJ1-2
V: TRBV25-1

CDR3: CASSWDLGRSYEQYF
J: TRBJ2-7
V: TRBV6-5

CDR3: CASSPPPGSGTQYF
J: TRBJ2-3
V: TRBV18

CDR3: CASSQASYGYTF
J: TRBJ1-2
V: TRBV3-1/TRBV3-2

CDR3: CASIPSSYSGNTIYF
J: TRBJ1-3
V: TRBV6-5

CDR3: CASSRGLAPYEQYF
J: TRBJ2-7
V: TRBV11-2